This T cell receptor (beta chain) was found in a study of vaccination and CD4 T cells after COVID-19. As to time point: late sampling 161 to 241 days after vaccination in a few convalescent patients. This sample's treatment: approximately 9-day PBMC culture with coronavirus spike peptide pools or control peptides (ViraFEST assay). ViraFEST used peptide pools to expand antigen-specific T cells before TCR sequencing. Cultured CD4+ T cells had their DNA profiled by the Oncomine TCR Beta short-read assay. The genomic DNA was obtained from cultured CD4+ T cells by extraction with the QIAamp micro DNA kit. TCRdb processed the PCR reads anew with MiXCR; each CDR3 protein has one entry. The repertoire holds approximately 27,000 distinct CDR3 sequences, with around a third as singletons. This clonotype showed up just a few times. Its specificity is not known. The germline gives CDR1 MNHNS, CDR2 SASEGT. The germline V and J ends were trimmed by 0 bases and 2 bases, with 11 bases remaining between them. This CDR3 contains 15 residues.

The receptor was derived from a human donor who had recovered from COVID-19. The V gene is TRBV6-1, the J gene TRBJ2-7, with TRBD1 as a possible D gene (5 bases). The material sequenced was CD4+ T cells from blood, cultured in vitro, taken about 7 months after SARS-CoV-2 vaccination. CDR3 protein: CASSEADSEPYEQYF. The CDR3 DNA reads as TGTGCCAGCAGTGAAGCCGACAGTGAGCCCTACGAGCAGTACTTC.